This T cell receptor beta chain was sequenced for a study of control samples from healthy donors and cancer patients. Libraries were prepared by immunoSEQ multiplex PCR; TCRdb keeps only in-frame clonotypes and omits some of them. The specimen's table records some 180,000 clones. V trimming: 3 bases; J trimming: 3 bases; junction bases outside the gene matches: 5. The germline V gene encodes CDR1 SGHVS and CDR2 FQNEAQ. This CDR3 has 15 amino acids. The TCR was taken from a woman aged 25 to 39 in good health. The V and J genes are TRBV7-8 and TRBJ1-2; TRBD1 matches at 9 bases. Sequences were obtained from blood. CDR3 residues: CASSLDTGGHYGYTF. The CDR3 region has the DNA TGTGCCAGCAGCTTGGATACAGGGGGCCACTATGGCTACACCTTC.